This TCR beta chain is from a study of cytomegalovirus exposure and HLA in healthy donors. General observations from the study: Listed as cytomegalovirus-associated were 150 or so TCR beta chains. Solely CMV serostatus was available to characterize immune exposure.

This clone has a handful of counts. The antigen is undetermined. The V and J ends lost 4 bases and 10 bases, in that order; junction bases with no gene match: 10. The CDR3 spans 15 residues. Germline values: CDR1 MNHEY, CDR2 SMNVEV (reference sequence). The PCR had 60 Vbeta and 13 Jbeta primers. Assay: immunoSEQ multiplex PCR; the TCRdb copy retains only in-frame clones and omits some. The sample consists of 100,000 to 130,000 clones, 74% of them appearing once. The sample was PBMCs. This TCR came from a woman aged 40 to 50 in good health and CMV-seropositive. V is TRBV27 and J is TRBJ1-6, with 7 bases matching TRBD1. The CDR3 here is CASSSQGEGRSPLHF. The CDR3 DNA is TGTGCCAGCAGTTCCCAGGGGGAAGGGAGGTCACCCCTCCACTTT.